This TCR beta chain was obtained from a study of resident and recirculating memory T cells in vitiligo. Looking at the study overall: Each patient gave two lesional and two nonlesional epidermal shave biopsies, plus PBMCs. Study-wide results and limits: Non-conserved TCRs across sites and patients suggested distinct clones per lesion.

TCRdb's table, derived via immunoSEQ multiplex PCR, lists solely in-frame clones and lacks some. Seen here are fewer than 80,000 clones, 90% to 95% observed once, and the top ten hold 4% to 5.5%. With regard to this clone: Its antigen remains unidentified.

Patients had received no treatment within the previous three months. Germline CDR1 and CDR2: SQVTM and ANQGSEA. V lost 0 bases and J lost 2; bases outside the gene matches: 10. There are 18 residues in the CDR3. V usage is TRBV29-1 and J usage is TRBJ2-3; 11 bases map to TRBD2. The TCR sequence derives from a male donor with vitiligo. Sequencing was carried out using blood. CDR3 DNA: TGCAGCGTTGAAGATAGGCCTAGCGGGGGGACCTACACAGATACGCAGTATTTT. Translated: CSVEDRPSGGTYTDTQYF.